This TCR beta chain stems from a study of blood T cell repertoires in COVID-19. Study background: The analysed material was cDNA or gDNA that came from T cells, B-cell-depleted T cells, or PBMCs.

Profiling relied on immunoSEQ multiplex PCR, and the TCRdb table lists in-frame clones only, not all of them. This table has some 200,000 clones, approximately 89% appearing once. This CDR3 region has 19 residues. With 7 bases clipped from V and 0 bases from J, the junction kept 15 bases outside the gene matches. Germline V gene data show CDR1 as MRHNA and CDR2 as SNTAGT. This clonotype originated in a man between 65 and 85 years old with acute or convalescent COVID-19. Sequencing was done on a sample of peripheral blood. This chain links TRBV6-4 with TRBJ1-6; TRBD1 matches 7 bases. The CDR3 DNA sequence: TGTGCCAGCACCCGACAGGGCACTAAATCTAGCTCCTATAATTCACCCCTCCACTTT. This codes for CASTRQGTKSSSYNSPLHF.